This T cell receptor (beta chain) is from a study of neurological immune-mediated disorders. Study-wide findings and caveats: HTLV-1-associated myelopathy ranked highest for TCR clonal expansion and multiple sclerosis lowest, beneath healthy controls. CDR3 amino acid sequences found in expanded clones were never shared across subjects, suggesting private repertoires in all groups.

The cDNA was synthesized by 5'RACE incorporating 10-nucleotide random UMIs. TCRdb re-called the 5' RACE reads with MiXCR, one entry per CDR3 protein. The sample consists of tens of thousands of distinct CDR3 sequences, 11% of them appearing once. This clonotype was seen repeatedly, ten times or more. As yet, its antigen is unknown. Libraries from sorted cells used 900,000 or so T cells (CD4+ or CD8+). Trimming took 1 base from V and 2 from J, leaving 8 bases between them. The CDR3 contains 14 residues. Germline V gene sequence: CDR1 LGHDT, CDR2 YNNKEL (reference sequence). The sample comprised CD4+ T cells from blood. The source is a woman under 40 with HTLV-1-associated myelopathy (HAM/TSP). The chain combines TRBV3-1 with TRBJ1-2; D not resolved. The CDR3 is CASSQGPQNYGYTF. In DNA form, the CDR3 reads TGTGCCAGCAGCCAAGGTCCACAGAACTATGGCTACACCTTC.